This TCR beta chain stems from a study of PD-L1 blockade in urothelial cancer. Looking at the study overall: Researchers found blood samples held a median of 141,255 T cells.

Worth noting for this clone: Its cognate antigen is unknown.

Clones were read by immunoSEQ multiplex PCR, and TCRdb kept only the in-frame ones, dropping some. Here the sample spans 35,000 or so clones, around 82% being singletons. Peripheral blood mononuclear cells were collected from every patient before and during treatment, yielding between 1 and 8 samples per patient. This CDR3 region has 13 residues. Unmatched junction bases numbered 4, after V lost 7 bases and J lost 5 bases. The germline CDR1 and CDR2 sequences are MNHEY and SMNVEV (reference sequence). Findings and caveats of the study: Durable-benefit patients expanded tumor-associated blood clones more at 3 weeks.

The receptor comes from a man aged 60 to 75 with urothelial cancer. The chain joins TRBV27 to TRBJ2-1; the match to TRBD1 covers 8 bases. The sample in question was PBMCs, obtained around atezolizumab (anti-PD-L1) treatment. The DNA of the CDR3 is TGTGCCAGCATCGGACAGGGCAACAATGAGCAGTTCTTC. Its protein is CASIGQGNNEQFF.